This T cell receptor (beta chain) was observed in a study of response to subunit inactivated influenza vaccine (dated by TCRdb to the late 2010s). Turning to the overall study: Deep quantitative profiling of the T cell receptor repertoire was used in the study to follow responses to a trivalent subunit inactivated influenza vaccine. Study-wide findings and limitations: According to the authors, only a limited number of new T cells may be recruited by each seasonal influenza vaccination.

CDR1 and CDR2 (SQVTM, ANQGSEA) derive from the germline V gene. Reading from cysteine to phenylalanine, the CDR3 counts 12 amino acids. The DNA shown is the 36-base CDR3, in frame from base 1. The junction shows trimming of 5 bases on V and 4 bases on J, plus 12 bases between the germline ends. Concerning this clonotype itself: What antigen it recognizes has not been identified. Base qualities are not at hand, and no much larger clone is one base apart.

Library prep was done by RT-PCR. TCRdb lists the instrument as Illumina HiSeq 2500. TCRdb itself trimmed the public reads at Q25 with fastp, ran MiXCR and retained productive beta chains. Every distinct CDR3 protein forms one entry, paired with its most common genes and DNA. The sample profile shows approximately 730,000 distinct CDR3 sequences; approximately 14% of them were found once. The biggest ten clones account for 6% to 7% of the sample. Sequenced here: PBMCs from blood, sampled around two weeks before vaccination. The sequence links TRBV29-1 to TRBJ2-7, with no D gene named confidently. The receptor was derived from a man aged 45 to 65 who received an inactivated influenza vaccine. Donor details come from another sample of the same person, matched by shared clones. The DNA is TGCAGCGTTAATATCCTAGGATACGAGCAGTACTTC. Its protein is CSVNILGYEQYF.